These T cell receptor beta chains were read from a single sample in a study of blood T cell repertoires in COVID-19. Sequencing was performed with immunoSEQ multiplex PCR; in TCRdb, only in-frame clones are kept and a portion is missing. The sample includes about 160,000 clones, less than 90% seen only once; the top ten take 11% to 15%. The material sequenced was peripheral blood. Every receptor here comes from a young man with active or convalescent COVID-19. Each CDR3 is given with its conserved first and last residue. D genes are given only for firm matches. Clone size appears in some rows only: once, few, many, or a class for an expanded clone.

size: once; J: TRBJ1-1; D: NA; V: TRBV12-3/TRBV12-4; DNA: TGTGCCAGCAGCGAACAGGGAAGTGAAGCTTTCTTT; CDR3: CASSEQGSEAFF
size: NA; J: TRBJ1-1; D: NA; V: TRBV27; DNA: TGTGCCAGCAGTTTATCTGGCGGCACTGAAGCTTTCTTT; CDR3: CASSLSGGTEAFF
size: NA; J: TRBJ1-5; D: NA; V: TRBV19; DNA: TGTGCCAGTACCCACCGGACAGCCCGTCAGCCCCAGCATTTT; CDR3: CASTHRTARQPQHF
size: NA; J: TRBJ2-3; D: NA; V: TRBV6-4; DNA: TGTGCCAGCAGCCAGGGGAGCACAGATACGCAGTATTTT; CDR3: CASSQGSTDTQYF
size: NA; J: TRBJ2-1; D: TRBD2; V: TRBV7-2; DNA: TGTGCCAGCACCCCAGCGGGAGTAACGCTGAAGAATGAGCAGTTCTTC; CDR3: CASTPAGVTLKNEQFF
size: NA; J: TRBJ2-5; D: NA; V: TRBV6-1; DNA: TGTGCCAGCAGTGAAATAGAAGAGACCCAGTACTTC; CDR3: CASSEIEETQYF
size: NA; J: TRBJ1-5; D: TRBD1; V: TRBV18; DNA: TGTGCCAGCTCAGAATTTGGGACAGGTCTTCGTCAGCCCCAGCATTTT; CDR3: CASSEFGTGLRQPQHF
size: NA; J: TRBJ2-1; D: TRBD1; V: TRBV2; DNA: TGTGCCAGCAGTACCACCGGGACAGGGCTTTCCTCCTACAATGAGCAGTTCTTC; CDR3: CASSTTGTGLSSYNEQFF
size: NA; J: TRBJ2-7; D: NA; V: TRBV14; DNA: TGTGCCAGCAGCAGACAAAGAGGGGGTATCTACGAGCAGTACTTC; CDR3: CASSRQRGGIYEQYF
size: NA; J: TRBJ2-1; D: NA; V: TRBV7-9; DNA: TGTGCCAGCAGCTTAGCGCAAGGTCACGGGGGCAATGAGCAGTTCTTC; CDR3: CASSLAQGHGGNEQFF
size: NA; J: TRBJ1-1; D: TRBD1; V: TRBV7-3; DNA: TGTGCCAGCAGCTTGGGACAGGTGAACACTGAAGCTTTCTTT; CDR3: CASSLGQVNTEAFF
size: NA; J: TRBJ1-1; D: NA; V: TRBV7-2; DNA: TGTGCCAGCAGCTTCTCACAGAACACTGAAGCTTTCTTT; CDR3: CASSFSQNTEAFF
size: NA; J: TRBJ1-3; D: TRBD1; V: TRBV9; DNA: TGTGCCAGCAGCGTAGCCGACAGGGGGCATTCTGGAAACACCATATATTTT; CDR3: CASSVADRGHSGNTIYF
size: NA; J: TRBJ2-1; D: TRBD1; V: TRBV28; DNA: TGTGCCAGCAGTACCCCCGGGACAGGGAGTAGGGATGAGCAGTTCTTC; CDR3: CASSTPGTGSRDEQFF
size: few; J: TRBJ2-7; D: NA; V: TRBV6-6; DNA: TGTGCCAGCGTTAGCGGAGGGGCCTACGAGCAGTACTTC; CDR3: CASVSGGAYEQYF
size: NA; J: TRBJ1-5; D: TRBD1; V: TRBV28; DNA: TGTGCCAGCAGGCTACAGGGGGCGGATAGCAATCAGCCCCAGCATTTT; CDR3: CASRLQGADSNQPQHF
size: once; J: TRBJ1-5; D: NA; V: TRBV5-5; DNA: TGTGCCAGCAGCTTGGACCCCCCAGGGGTTCAGCCCCAGCATTTT; CDR3: CASSLDPPGVQPQHF
size: NA; J: TRBJ2-5; D: TRBD2; V: TRBV2; DNA: TGTGCCAGGGGACTAGCGGGGGAAGAGACCCAGTACTTC; CDR3: CARGLAGEETQYF
size: once; J: TRBJ2-1; D: TRBD2; V: TRBV29-1; DNA: TGCAGCGTTGATAAACTAGCGGACCCCGCGGCCTACAATGAGCAGTTCTTC; CDR3: CSVDKLADPAAYNEQFF
size: NA; J: TRBJ1-4; D: TRBD1; V: TRBV5-5; DNA: TGTGCCAGCAGCCAGGGCGACAGGGCCGCTAATGAAAAACTGTTTTTT; CDR3: CASSQGDRAANEKLFF
size: NA; J: TRBJ2-5; D: TRBD1; V: TRBV5-4; DNA: TGTGCCAGCAGCTTGGACACAGGGGCCGCGACCCAGTACTTC; CDR3: CASSLDTGAATQYF
size: NA; J: TRBJ2-1; D: TRBD2; V: TRBV27; DNA: TGTGCCAGCAGCATCCGGACTAGCGGGAGGAGGTCCTACAATGAGCAGTTCTTC; CDR3: CASSIRTSGRRSYNEQFF
size: NA; J: TRBJ2-7; D: TRBD2; V: TRBV11-2; DNA: TGTGCCAGCAGCTTACAGATTAGCGGGGGGGCCTACGAGCAGTACTTC; CDR3: CASSLQISGGAYEQYF
size: NA; J: TRBJ1-6; D: NA; V: TRBV5-1; DNA: TGCGCCAGCAGCCGACAGGAGAGCTCCTATAATTCACCCCTCCACTTT; CDR3: CASSRQESSYNSPLHF
size: NA; J: TRBJ2-3; D: TRBD2; V: TRBV11-2; DNA: TGTGCCAGCAGCTTAGACCCTAGCGGTAGCACAGATACGCAGTATTTT; CDR3: CASSLDPSGSTDTQYF
size: NA; J: TRBJ2-7; D: TRBD1; V: TRBV4-3; DNA: TGCGCCAGCAGCCAAGATGTAACAGGGGGTTTCTACGAGCAGTACTTC; CDR3: CASSQDVTGGFYEQYF
size: NA; J: TRBJ2-3; D: NA; V: TRBV5-4; DNA: TGTGCCAGCAGCCCGAGCCTCCGGAGCACAGATACGCAGTATTTT; CDR3: CASSPSLRSTDTQYF
size: NA; J: TRBJ2-3; D: NA; V: TRBV3-1/TRBV3-2; DNA: TGTGCCAGCAGCCAAGCCACCCTCGCGGGGTCTAGCTCGCAGTATTTT; CDR3: CASSQATLAGSSSQYF
size: NA; J: TRBJ1-2; D: TRBD1; V: TRBV7-9; DNA: TGTGCCAGCGGAACCGGGACAGGCCTTTTAAACTATGGCTACACCTTC; CDR3: CASGTGTGLLNYGYTF
size: NA; J: TRBJ1-3; D: NA; V: TRBV4-3; DNA: TGCGCCAGCAGCCAAGTAAACAGGAACTCTGGAAACACCATATATTTT; CDR3: CASSQVNRNSGNTIYF
size: NA; J: TRBJ2-7; D: NA; V: TRBV12-3/TRBV12-4; DNA: TGTGCCAGCAGTTTTCTTAACGAGCAGTACTTC; CDR3: CASSFLNEQYF
size: NA; J: TRBJ1-1; D: NA; V: TRBV5-1; DNA: TGCGCCAGCAGCTTGGAAGGCTCTTCGGGAACTGAAGCTTTCTTT; CDR3: CASSLEGSSGTEAFF
size: NA; J: TRBJ2-3; D: TRBD1; V: TRBV19; DNA: TGTGCCAGTAGTTCGGGGACAGGGAGGCGCGATACGCAGTATTTT; CDR3: CASSSGTGRRDTQYF
size: NA; J: TRBJ2-7; D: TRBD1; V: TRBV19; DNA: TGTGCCAGTAGTATGATCGGGGGGACAGGGGAATACGAGCAGTACTTC; CDR3: CASSMIGGTGEYEQYF
size: NA; J: TRBJ2-3; D: NA; V: TRBV7-2; DNA: TGTGCCAGCAGCTTAGCGGGGCAGATCAGGGATACGCAGTATTTT; CDR3: CASSLAGQIRDTQYF
size: NA; J: TRBJ1-1; D: NA; V: TRBV5-4; DNA: TGTGCCAGCAGCATCGGGGGGGCCTCTACTGAAGCTTTCTTT; CDR3: CASSIGGASTEAFF
size: NA; J: TRBJ2-5; D: TRBD2; V: TRBV5-1; DNA: TGCGCCAGCAGCCAGGGACTAGCGGGGGGCCTGGAGACCCAGTACTTC; CDR3: CASSQGLAGGLETQYF
size: NA; J: TRBJ1-2; D: NA; V: TRBV7-9; DNA: TGTGCCAGCAGCCCAGGAGGAGATGGCTACACCTTC; CDR3: CASSPGGDGYTF
size: NA; J: TRBJ2-7; D: NA; V: TRBV6-2/TRBV6-3; DNA: TGTGCCAGCAGTTCTACCCTAGCAGTTTACGAGCAGTACTTC; CDR3: CASSSTLAVYEQYF
size: NA; J: TRBJ1-6; D: NA; V: TRBV19; DNA: TGTGCCAGTAGTATGGGGCCCCGTGCAGGGGTTAAAACCTATAATTCACCCCTCCACTTT; CDR3: CASSMGPRAGVKTYNSPLHF
size: NA; J: TRBJ1-1; D: TRBD1; V: TRBV18; DNA: TGTGCCAGCTCACCCCCGCCGGGACAGGGCACTGAAGCTTTCTTT; CDR3: CASSPPPGQGTEAFF
size: NA; J: TRBJ2-3; D: NA; V: TRBV6-5; DNA: TGTGCCAGCACCTCTGGACAGTCAGTGAATACGCAGTATTTT; CDR3: CASTSGQSVNTQYF
size: NA; J: TRBJ1-5; D: NA; V: TRBV28; DNA: TGTGCCAGCAGTTTCGCAGGGGCCTTCAATCAGCCCCAGCATTTT; CDR3: CASSFAGAFNQPQHF
size: NA; J: TRBJ1-2; D: TRBD1; V: TRBV15; DNA: TGTGCCACCAGCAGAGAGTCGGGACAGGGGTATGGCTACACCTTC; CDR3: CATSRESGQGYGYTF
size: NA; J: TRBJ2-7; D: TRBD1; V: TRBV5-5; DNA: TGTGCCAGCAGCCGGGGAGCACAGGGGACCTACGAGCAGTACTTC; CDR3: CASSRGAQGTYEQYF
size: NA; J: TRBJ1-6; D: NA; V: TRBV6-1; DNA: TGTGCCAGCAGTGATGCCAGGGCCCCCTCACCCCTCCACTTT; CDR3: CASSDARAPSPLHF
size: NA; J: TRBJ1-1; D: NA; V: TRBV7-8; DNA: TGTGCCAGCAGCAGCAGGGTCGGGAACACTGAAGCTTTCTTT; CDR3: CASSSRVGNTEAFF
size: NA; J: TRBJ2-7; D: TRBD1; V: TRBV5-1; DNA: TGCGCCAGCCCCACCCGGACAGGGTTTCCCTACGAGCAGTACTTC; CDR3: CASPTRTGFPYEQYF
size: few; J: TRBJ1-1; D: NA; V: TRBV30; DNA: TGTGCCTGGAGTGTCGGAGCGATGAGGGCTTTCTTT; CDR3: CAWSVGAMRAFF
size: NA; J: TRBJ1-5; D: NA; V: TRBV21-1; DNA: NA; CDR3: CASSYPCKAGGNQPQHF
size: NA; J: TRBJ2-7; D: TRBD1; V: TRBV7-7; DNA: TGTGCTAGCAGCTTAGTCCTTGGGACAGGGGTCCATACCACCTACGAGCAGTACTTC; CDR3: CASSLVLGTGVHTTYEQYF